This TCR beta chain was observed in a study of T-cell reconstitution after alpha-beta-depleted transplantation in children. Germline lookup yields CDR1 MNHEY and CDR2 SMNVEV (reference sequence). The trim removed 5 bases at V and 2 bases at J, leaving 6 bases unmatched. The CDR3 totals 14 residues. Unique molecular identifiers were used to barcode this TCRbeta library. MiXCR was run by TCRdb on the PCR reads, yielding one entry per CDR3 protein. The sample yields 490,000 or so distinct CDR3 sequences, approximately 13% seen once. The starting material was PBMCs from the stem cell graft donor, obtained from the stem cell graft. The chain joins TRBV27 to TRBJ2-7; 7 positions agree with TRBD1. This clonotype was obtained from a human donor who donated a stem cell graft to a child with combined immunodeficiency. CDR3 protein: CASSLYRGPYEQYF. In nucleotides, the CDR3 is TGTGCCAGCAGTCTGTACAGGGGACCCTACGAGCAGTACTTC.